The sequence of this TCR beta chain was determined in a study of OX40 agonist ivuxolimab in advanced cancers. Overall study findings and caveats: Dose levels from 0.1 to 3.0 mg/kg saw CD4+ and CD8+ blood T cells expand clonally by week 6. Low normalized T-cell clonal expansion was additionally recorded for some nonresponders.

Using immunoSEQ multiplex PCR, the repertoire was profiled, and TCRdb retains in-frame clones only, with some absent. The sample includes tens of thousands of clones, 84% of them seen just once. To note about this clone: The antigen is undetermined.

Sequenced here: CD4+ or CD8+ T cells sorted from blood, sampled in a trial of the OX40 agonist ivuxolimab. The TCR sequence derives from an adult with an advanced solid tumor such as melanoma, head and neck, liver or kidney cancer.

DNA for the CDR3: TGTGCCAGCAGTTTAGTTCAAGGATTCACAGATACGCAGTATTTT. It encodes CASSLVQGFTDTQYF. The chain links TRBV27 to TRBJ2-3; D is unclear. The CDR3 runs 15 residues. V gave up 2 bases and J gave up 2 bases, with 11 bases separating them. Germline lookup yields CDR1 MNHEY and CDR2 SMNVEV (reference sequence).